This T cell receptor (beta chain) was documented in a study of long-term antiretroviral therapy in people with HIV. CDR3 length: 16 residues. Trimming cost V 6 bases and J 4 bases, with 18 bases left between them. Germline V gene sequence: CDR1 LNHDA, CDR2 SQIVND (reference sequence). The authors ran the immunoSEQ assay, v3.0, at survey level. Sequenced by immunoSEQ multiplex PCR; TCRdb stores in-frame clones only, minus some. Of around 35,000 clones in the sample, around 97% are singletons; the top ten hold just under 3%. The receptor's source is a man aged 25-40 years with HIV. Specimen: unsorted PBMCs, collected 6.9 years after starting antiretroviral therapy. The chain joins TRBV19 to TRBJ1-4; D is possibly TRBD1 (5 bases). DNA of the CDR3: TGTGCCAGTAGCACCGACGGGGGGGAAGGTAATGAAAAACTGTTTTTT. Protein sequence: CASSTDGGEGNEKLFF.